This passage covers 29 T cell receptor beta chains from one sample sequenced in a study of cytomegalovirus exposure and HLA in healthy donors. With 60 Vbeta and 13 Jbeta primers, the PCR was carried out. Repertoires were generated with immunoSEQ multiplex PCR, while TCRdb's copy carries only in-frame clones and drops some. The table records under 200,000 clones, 70% to 90% of them present only once. The sample consisted of PBMCs. These receptors were collected from a man between 18 and 29 years old in good health and CMV-seropositive.

The rearrangement uses TRBV5-6 and TRBJ2-5; 7 nucleotides agree with TRBD1. There are 14 residues in the CDR3. Germline V gene data show CDR1 as SGHDT and CDR2 as YYEEEE. V dropped 1 base and J dropped 1; count of bases not matched to a gene: 1. The CDR3 DNA is TGTGCCAGCAGCTTGAGACAGGGCCAAGAGACCCAGTACTTC. Its protein is CASSLRQGQETQYF.

The chain joins TRBV10-1 to TRBJ2-1, with a weak D call TRBD1 (5 bases). V was cut by 1 base and J by 5 bases, with 9 bases left in between. The germline V gene has CDR1 WNHNN and CDR2 SYGVQD (reference sequence). The CDR3 loop spans 14 amino acids. CDR3 residues: CASSEWRQNNEQFF. CDR3 sequence (DNA): TGCGCCAGCAGTGAGTGGCGACAGAACAATGAGCAGTTCTTC.

V gene TRBV7-2 combines with J gene TRBJ2-3; D gene unclear. The CDR3 sequence is 15 residues long. Germline CDR1 and CDR2: SGHTA and FQGNSA. V was shortened by 2 bases and J by 0 bases, with 9 bases between the two germline ends. The CDR3 is CASSLRQASTDTQYF. The CDR3 DNA follows: TGTGCCAGCAGCTTACGACAAGCCAGCACAGATACGCAGTATTTT.

This chain joins TRBV12-5 and TRBJ2-1; 7 nucleotides match TRBD1. CDR3 length: 19 amino acids. The germline V gene has CDR1 LGHNT and CDR2 FRNRAP. V gave up 0 bases and J gave up 5 bases; unmatched junction bases: 16. The DNA for the CDR3 is TGTGCTAGTGGTTTGGTTCCCAATTCCGGTGTGACAGGGAACAATGAGCAGTTCTTC. The encoded protein is CASGLVPNSGVTGNNEQFF.

Notes on this clone: The same CDR3 can be traced to other DNA sequences in this sample. This chain uses TRBV9 with TRBJ1-4, with TRBD1 as a possible D gene (5 bases). Germline CDR1 is SGDLS and CDR2 is YYNGEE. V was clipped by 4 bases and J by 0 bases, with 10 bases between them. The CDR3 loop spans 15 amino acids. The CDR3 here is CASSPQGATNEKLFF. The DNA for the CDR3 is TGTGCCAGCAGCCCCCAGGGTGCAACTAATGAAAAACTGTTTTTT. Supplemented by reference TRBV9 and TRBJ1-4, the full variable domain reads DSGVTQTPKHLITATGQRVTLRCSPRSGDLSVYWYQQSLDQGLQFLIQYYNGEERAKGNILERFSAQQFPDLHSELNLSSLELGDSALYFCASSPQGATNEKLFFGSGTQLSVL.

The rearrangement links TRBV5-6 to TRBJ2-5; D possibly corresponds to TRBD1 (6 bases). The CDR3 runs 14 residues. V dropped 0 bases and J dropped 4 bases, with 10 bases sitting between them. Germline V CDR1 and CDR2: SGHDT, YYEEEE. The CDR3 nucleotides read TGTGCCAGCAGCTTGGGTGGCAGGGGAGAGACCCAGTACTTC. It encodes CASSLGGRGETQYF. Combining the CDR3 with reference TRBV5-6 and TRBJ2-5 gives the whole variable domain DAGVTQSPTHLIKTRGQQVTLRCSPKSGHDTVSWYQQALGQGPQFIFQYYEEEERQRGNFPDRFSGHQFPNYSSELNVNALLLGDSALYLCASSLGGRGETQYFGPGTRLLVL.

The rearrangement links TRBV2 to TRBJ2-1, with TRBD2 as a possible D gene (6 bases). Germline V lookup: CDR1 SNHLY, CDR2 FYNNEI. The CDR3 sequence is 11 residues long. Trimming pared 4 bases from V and 8 bases from J, leaving 6 bases between. CDR3 DNA sequence: TGTGCCAGCAGTGCTAGCGATGAGCAGTTCTTC. Protein product: CASSASDEQFF.

The gene calls are TRBV19 and TRBJ1-4, with 7 bases identical to TRBD1. The CDR3 consists of 15 residues. After removal of 4 bases from V and 6 bases from J, the junction contained 8 bases not matched to a gene. Germline lookup yields CDR1 LNHDA and CDR2 SQIVND (reference sequence). CDR3 nucleotide sequence: TGTGCCAGTAGTAGTCCGGGACAGTGGGATGAAAAACTGTTTTTT. This translates into CASSSPGQWDEKLFF.

The count of this clone is one. The chain couples TRBV5-1 to TRBJ2-5; 13 bases line up with TRBD2. V was clipped by 2 bases and J by 5 bases; unmatched bases: 6. This CDR3 comprises 16 residues. The V gene's germline CDR1 is SGHRS and CDR2 YFSETQ. CDR3 sequence reads: CASSFTSGGAWETQYF. The CDR3 DNA sequence: TGCGCCAGCAGCTTCACTAGCGGGGGGGCTTGGGAGACCCAGTACTTC.

A few counts support this clone. J is TRBJ1-2 and V is TRBV2; D is unclear. Per the germline V gene, CDR1 is SNHLY and CDR2 is FYNNEI. Trimming took 8 bases from V and 4 from J, leaving 8 bases between them. CDR3 size: 11 residues. This CDR3 reads CASLAVYGYTF. CDR3 bases: TGTGCCAGCTTAGCAGTCTATGGCTACACCTTC. The full variable domain, rest sourced from reference TRBV2 and TRBJ1-2, is EPEVTQTPSHQVTQMGQEVILRCVPISNHLYFYWYRQILGQKVEFLVSFYNNEISEKSEIFDDQFSVERPDGSNFTLKIRSTKLEDSAMYFCASLAVYGYTFGSGTRLTVV.

This clone was seen just once. The V call is TRBV18, the J call TRBJ1-2, with a tentative D call TRBD1 (6 bases). Between the trimmed V and J ends, which lost 4 bases and 8 bases, there was a span of 23 bases. The CDR3 runs 16 residues. Germline assignment: CDR1 KGHSH and CDR2 LQKENI. CDR3 region: CASSRILDSTSWGYTF. CDR3 DNA sequence: TGTGCCAGCTCACGGATATTGGACAGTACCTCTTGGGGCTACACCTTC.

This chain connects TRBV30 to TRBJ1-2; D call uncertain. This CDR3 is 12 amino acids long. Trimming took off 0 bases at V and 8 bases at J, with 10 bases between the two ends. The V gene's germline CDR1 is GTSNPN and CDR2 SVGIG (reference sequence). The CDR3 DNA sequence: TGTGCCTGGAGTGTTAACGTCGGGGGCTACACCTTC. This sequence encodes CAWSVNVGGYTF.

The genes are TRBV4-1 and TRBJ2-7; the D gene is possibly TRBD1 (5 bases). The CDR3 totals 16 residues. Germline loops: CDR1 MGHRA, CDR2 YSYEKL. Trimming left V 2 bases short and J 0 bases short, with 14 bases between. The CDR3 is CASSQSMGPSSYEQYF. The CDR3 nucleotides read TGCGCCAGCAGCCAATCTATGGGGCCCTCCTCCTACGAGCAGTACTTC.

The gene calls are TRBV30 and TRBJ2-3; tentative D call: TRBD1 (6 bases). Deletions cut 4 bases from V and 0 bases from J, with 23 bases between. CDR3 length equals 18 residues. Germline CDR1 is GTSNPN and CDR2 is SVGIG (reference sequence). In nucleotides, the CDR3 is TGTGCCTGGACCCGAGACAGGCCCTTTAGAGTGAGCACAGATACGCAGTATTTT. Translating it yields CAWTRDRPFRVSTDTQYF.

This clone was counted a few times. The V and J genes are TRBV4-1 and TRBJ2-1; TRBD2 might be the D (5 bases). There are 13 residues in the CDR3. The germline V and J ends were trimmed by 4 bases and 9 bases, with 13 bases remaining between them. CDR1 MGHRA and CDR2 YSYEKL come from the germline V gene. CDR3 region: CASSPRASSEQFF. For the CDR3, the DNA is TGCGCCAGCAGCCCGAGGGCGTCATCTGAGCAGTTCTTC.

The CDR3 sequence is CASSQEGGPTDTQYF. DNA for the CDR3: TGCGCCAGCAGCCAAGAGGGGGGGCCCACAGATACGCAGTATTTT. V usage is TRBV4-3 and J usage is TRBJ2-3, with D perhaps matching TRBD2 (7 bases). There are 15 residues in the CDR3. CDR1 and CDR2 (germline): LGHNA, YSLEER. The germline V and J ends were trimmed by 0 bases and 2 bases, with 9 bases remaining between them.

This sequence joins TRBV2 and TRBJ2-7; 8 bases are shared with TRBD1. V lost 6 bases and J lost 6; bases outside the gene matches: 10. This CDR3 comprises 14 residues. Germline assignment: CDR1 SNHLY and CDR2 FYNNEI. The CDR3 DNA reads as TGTGCCAGCAGCGTCACCAGGGGGCATGGCGAGCAGTACTTC. Its protein is CASSVTRGHGEQYF.

With respect to this clone: Its ends do not fully match the called genes, so a read error is possible. The chain links TRBV4-2 to TRBJ2-7; possible D gene TRBD2, 5 bases. The CDR3 covers 15 residues. Germline V gene data show CDR1 as LGHNA and CDR2 as YNFKEQ. The CDR3 nucleotides are TGTGCCAGCAGCCAAGACCTGGGAGTACCCTACGAGCAGCACTTC. It encodes CASSQDLGVPYEQHF.

V gene TRBV5-8 combines with J gene TRBJ2-1, with 13 bases fitting TRBD2. V lost 1 base to trimming and J lost 8 bases; unmatched junction nucleotides: 0. CDR3 length: 14 residues. Germline CDR1 and CDR2: SGHTS and YDEGEE. The CDR3 here is CASSLTSGRDEQFF. The CDR3 nucleotides read TGTGCCAGCAGCTTGACTAGCGGGAGGGATGAGCAGTTCTTC. Complete variable domain (other parts from reference TRBV5-8 and TRBJ2-1): EAGVTQSPTHLIKTRGQQATLRCSPISGHTSVYWYQQALGLGLQFLLWYDEGEERNRGNFPPRFSGRQFPNYSSELNVNALELEDSALYLCASSLTSGRDEQFFGPGTRLTVL.

V and J are TRBV20-1 and TRBJ1-2, with 8 bases identical to TRBD1. V was clipped by 4 bases and J by 8 bases; unmatched bases: 3. Germline V gene data show CDR1 as DFQATT and CDR2 as SNEGSKA (reference sequence). This CDR3 has 11 residues. As DNA, the CDR3 is TGCAGTGCTAAGGGACAGGTGGGCTACACCTTC. This sequence encodes CSAKGQVGYTF.

The CDR3 is CASSDRQGFVAYEQYF. For the CDR3, the DNA is TGCGCCAGCAGTGACCGACAGGGCTTTGTGGCCTACGAGCAGTACTTC. This rearrangement joins TRBV10-1 to TRBJ2-7, with TRBD1 matching over 7 bases. Trimming cost V 3 bases and J 2 bases; bases outside gene matches: 10. The CDR3 consists of 16 residues. Germline assignment: CDR1 WNHNN and CDR2 SYGVQD (reference sequence).

This sequence joins TRBV5-8 and TRBJ1-1, with TRBD1 matching over 8 bases. From germline, CDR1 is SGHTS and CDR2 YDEGEE. V lost 3 bases and J lost 3; bases outside the gene matches: 4. The CDR3 covers 14 residues. The CDR3 region has the DNA TGTGCCAGCAGCTCAGGACAGGGTGACACTGAAGCTTTCTTT. Protein sequence: CASSSGQGDTEAFF.

The rearrangement uses TRBV5-6 and TRBJ1-6; 8 nucleotides agree with TRBD1. The CDR3 contains 15 residues. Germline loops: CDR1 SGHDT, CDR2 YYEEEE. The V and J ends lost 2 bases and 6 bases, in that order; junction bases with no gene match: 4. CDR3: CASSLGTGPNSPLHF. The CDR3 coding sequence is TGTGCCAGCAGCTTAGGGACAGGCCCTAATTCACCCCTCCACTTT.

V gene TRBV2 combines with J gene TRBJ1-5, with 8 bases aligning to TRBD1. The CDR3 has 20 amino acids. Germline lookup yields CDR1 SNHLY and CDR2 FYNNEI. The V gene end was trimmed by 7 bases and the J gene end by 2 bases; junction bases not matched to a gene: 22. The CDR3, as DNA: TGTGCCAGCATTGGGACTTTTGGGGTAAACGGACAGGGAGGCAATCAGCCCCAGCATTTT. This codes for CASIGTFGVNGQGGNQPQHF.

The chain recombines TRBV7-9 with TRBJ2-3; TRBD1 matches at 10 bases. CDR3 length equals 16 residues. In germline, CDR1 is SEHNR, CDR2 FQNEAQ (reference sequence). The V gene end was trimmed by 3 bases and the J gene end by 6 bases; junction bases not matched to a gene: 9. The CDR3 loop is CASSFGGTGAQDTQYF. The CDR3 region has the DNA TGTGCCAGCAGCTTCGGAGGGACAGGGGCACAGGATACGCAGTATTTT.

This sequence joins TRBV10-1 and TRBJ1-1; D is undetermined. CDR1 is WNHNN, CDR2 SYGVQD, per germline (reference sequence). Deletions cut 0 bases from V and 1 base from J, with 9 bases between. There are 15 residues in the CDR3. The CDR3 nucleotides are TGCGCCAGCAGTGAGTCTACATGGCAGAACACTGAAGCTTTCTTT. Protein sequence: CASSESTWQNTEAFF.

The chain has TRBV30 and TRBJ1-2, with a possible D match to TRBD1 (6 bases). CDR1 and CDR2 (germline): GTSNPN, SVGIG (reference sequence). The CDR3 runs to 11 residues. Trimming removed 4 bases at V and 8 bases at J, with 11 bases between. CDR3 sequence: CAWKPTGGYTF. The CDR3 nucleotides are TGTGCCTGGAAGCCCACAGGGGGCTACACCTTC.

The J gene is TRBJ2-2, the V gene TRBV7-2, with a possible D match to TRBD1 (6 bases). Germline-derived CDR1 and CDR2 are SGHTA and FQGNSA. V lost 5 bases to trimming and J lost 4 bases, with 17 bases between them. This CDR3 spans 16 amino acids. This chain's CDR3 is CASSRRGRGSTGELFF. Written as DNA, the CDR3 is TGTGCCAGCAGCCGACGGGGCAGGGGAAGCACCGGGGAGCTGTTTTTT.

V gene TRBV5-1 combines with J gene TRBJ2-3; TRBD2 aligns across 10 bases. Germline CDR1 and CDR2: SGHRS and YFSETQ. V shed 5 bases, J shed 7 bases, and the junction held 13 bases outside the gene matches. There are 16 residues in the CDR3. Here the CDR3 DNA reads TGCGCCAGCAGGGCCGCTAGCGGGGGATCCCTGAATACGCAGTATTTT. This translates into CASRAASGGSLNTQYF.